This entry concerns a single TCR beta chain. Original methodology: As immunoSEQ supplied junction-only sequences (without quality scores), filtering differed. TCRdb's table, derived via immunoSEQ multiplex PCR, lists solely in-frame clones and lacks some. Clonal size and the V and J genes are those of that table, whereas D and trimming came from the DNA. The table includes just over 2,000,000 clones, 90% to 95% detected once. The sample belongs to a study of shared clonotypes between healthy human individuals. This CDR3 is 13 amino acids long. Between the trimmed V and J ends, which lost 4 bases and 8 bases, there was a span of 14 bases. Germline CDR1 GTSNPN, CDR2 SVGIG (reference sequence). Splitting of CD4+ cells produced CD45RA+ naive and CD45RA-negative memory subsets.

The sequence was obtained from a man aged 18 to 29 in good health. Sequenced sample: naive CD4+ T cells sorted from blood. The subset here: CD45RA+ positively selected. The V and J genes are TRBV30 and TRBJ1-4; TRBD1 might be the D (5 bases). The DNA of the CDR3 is TGTGCCTGGAATCGGTTGGGGCCAGAAAAACTGTTTTTT. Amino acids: CAWNRLGPEKLFF.